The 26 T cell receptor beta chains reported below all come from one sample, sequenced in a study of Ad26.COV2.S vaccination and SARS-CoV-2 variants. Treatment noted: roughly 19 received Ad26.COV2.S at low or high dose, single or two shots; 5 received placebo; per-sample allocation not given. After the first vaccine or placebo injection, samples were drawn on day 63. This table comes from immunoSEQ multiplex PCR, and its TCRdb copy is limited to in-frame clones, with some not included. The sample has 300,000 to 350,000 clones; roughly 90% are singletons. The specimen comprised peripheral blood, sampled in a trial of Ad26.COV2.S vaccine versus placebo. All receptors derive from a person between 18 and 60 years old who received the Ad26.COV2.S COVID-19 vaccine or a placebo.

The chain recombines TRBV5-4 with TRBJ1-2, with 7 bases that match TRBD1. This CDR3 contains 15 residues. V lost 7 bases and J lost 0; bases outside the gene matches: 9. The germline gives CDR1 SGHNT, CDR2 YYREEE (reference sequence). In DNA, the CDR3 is TGTGCCAGCGGGATGAGGGACAGACCTAACTATGGCTACACCTTC. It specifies CASGMRDRPNYGYTF.

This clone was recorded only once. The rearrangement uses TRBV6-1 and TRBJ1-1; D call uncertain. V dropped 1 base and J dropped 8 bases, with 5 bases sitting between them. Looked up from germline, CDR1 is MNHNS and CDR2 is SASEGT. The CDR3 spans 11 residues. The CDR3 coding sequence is TGTGCCAGCAGTGAAGTTGGCGAAGCTTTCTTT. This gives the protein CASSEVGEAFF.

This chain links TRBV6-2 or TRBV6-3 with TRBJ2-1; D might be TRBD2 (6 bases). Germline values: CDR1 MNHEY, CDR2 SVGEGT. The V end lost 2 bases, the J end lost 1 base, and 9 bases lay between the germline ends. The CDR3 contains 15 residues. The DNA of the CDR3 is TGTGCCAGCAGTTACGATGGGGGGTCCTACAATGAGCAGTTCTTC. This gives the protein CASSYDGGSYNEQFF.

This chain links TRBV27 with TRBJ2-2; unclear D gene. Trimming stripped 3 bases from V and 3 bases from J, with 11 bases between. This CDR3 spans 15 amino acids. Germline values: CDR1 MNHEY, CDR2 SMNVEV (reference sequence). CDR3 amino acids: CASSFGTGYTGELFF. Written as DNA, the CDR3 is TGTGCCAGCAGTTTCGGAACGGGCTACACCGGGGAGCTGTTTTTT.

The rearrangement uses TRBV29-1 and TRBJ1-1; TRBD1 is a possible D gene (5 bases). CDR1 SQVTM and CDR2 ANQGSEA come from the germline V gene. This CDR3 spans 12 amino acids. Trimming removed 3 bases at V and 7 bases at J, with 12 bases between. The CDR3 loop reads CSVDGQGGEAFF. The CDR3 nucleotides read TGCAGCGTTGACGGGCAGGGCGGTGAAGCTTTCTTT.

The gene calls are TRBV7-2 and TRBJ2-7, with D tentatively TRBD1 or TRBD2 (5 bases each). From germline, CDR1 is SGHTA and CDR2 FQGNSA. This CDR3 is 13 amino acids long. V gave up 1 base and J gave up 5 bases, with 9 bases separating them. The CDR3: CASSLGQGDEQYF. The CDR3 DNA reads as TGTGCCAGCAGCTTAGGGCAGGGAGACGAGCAGTACTTC. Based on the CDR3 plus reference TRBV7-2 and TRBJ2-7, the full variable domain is GAGVSQSPSNKVTEKGKDVELRCDPISGHTALYWYRQSLGQGLEFLIYFQGNSAPDKSGLPSDRFSAERTGGSVSTLTIQRTQQEDSAVYLCASSLGQGDEQYFGPGTRLTVT.

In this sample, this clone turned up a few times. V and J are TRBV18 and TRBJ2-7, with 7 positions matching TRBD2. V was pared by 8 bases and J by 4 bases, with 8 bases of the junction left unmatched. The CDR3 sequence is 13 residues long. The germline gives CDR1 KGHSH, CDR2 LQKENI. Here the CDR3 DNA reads TGTGCCAGCAGGCCCAGCGGGATGTACGAGCAGTACTTC. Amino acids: CASRPSGMYEQYF.

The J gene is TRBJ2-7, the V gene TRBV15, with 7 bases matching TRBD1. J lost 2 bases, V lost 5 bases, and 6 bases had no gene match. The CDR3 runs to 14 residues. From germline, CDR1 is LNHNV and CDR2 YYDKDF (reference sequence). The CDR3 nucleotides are TGTGCCACCAGCCCCGGGACAGACGCCTACGAGCAGTACTTC. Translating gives CATSPGTDAYEQYF.

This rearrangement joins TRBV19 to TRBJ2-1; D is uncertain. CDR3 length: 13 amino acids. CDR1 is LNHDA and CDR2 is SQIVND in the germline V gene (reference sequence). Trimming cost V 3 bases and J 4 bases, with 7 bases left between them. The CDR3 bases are TGTGCCAGTAGTATCACCAGGTACAATGAGCAGTTCTTC. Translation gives CASSITRYNEQFF.

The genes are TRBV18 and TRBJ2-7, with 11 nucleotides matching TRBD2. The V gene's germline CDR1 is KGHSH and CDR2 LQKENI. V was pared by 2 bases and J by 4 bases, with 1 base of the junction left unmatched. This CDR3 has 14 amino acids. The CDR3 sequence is CASSPGLAGYEQYF. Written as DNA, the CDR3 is TGTGCCAGCTCACCAGGACTAGCGGGTTACGAGCAGTACTTC.

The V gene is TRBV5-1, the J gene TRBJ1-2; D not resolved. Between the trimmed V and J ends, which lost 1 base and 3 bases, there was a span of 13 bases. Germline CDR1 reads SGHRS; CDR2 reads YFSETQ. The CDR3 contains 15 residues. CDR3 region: CASSLRVGSHYGYTF. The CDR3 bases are TGCGCCAGCAGCTTGAGGGTGGGATCACACTATGGCTACACCTTC.

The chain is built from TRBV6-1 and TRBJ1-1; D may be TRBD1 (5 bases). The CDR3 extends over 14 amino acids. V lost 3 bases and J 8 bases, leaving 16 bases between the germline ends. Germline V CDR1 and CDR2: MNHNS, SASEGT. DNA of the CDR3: TGTGCCAGCAGTGACACCGTCCCTAAGGGGGAAGCTTTCTTT. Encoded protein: CASSDTVPKGEAFF.

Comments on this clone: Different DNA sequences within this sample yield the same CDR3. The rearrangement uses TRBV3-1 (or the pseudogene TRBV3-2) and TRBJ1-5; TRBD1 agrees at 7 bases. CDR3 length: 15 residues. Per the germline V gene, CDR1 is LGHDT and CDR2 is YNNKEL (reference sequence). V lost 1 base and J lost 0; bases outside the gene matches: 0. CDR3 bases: TGTGCCAGCAGCCAAGGGACAGGTAGCAATCAGCCCCAGCATTTT. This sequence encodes CASSQGTGSNQPQHF.

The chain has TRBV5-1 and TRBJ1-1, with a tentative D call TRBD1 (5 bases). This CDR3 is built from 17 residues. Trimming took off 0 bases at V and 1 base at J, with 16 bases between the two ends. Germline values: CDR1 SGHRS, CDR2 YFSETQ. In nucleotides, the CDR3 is TGCGCCAGCAGCTTGGCCCACAGGCCTCAAGGGAACACTGAAGCTTTCTTT. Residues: CASSLAHRPQGNTEAFF.

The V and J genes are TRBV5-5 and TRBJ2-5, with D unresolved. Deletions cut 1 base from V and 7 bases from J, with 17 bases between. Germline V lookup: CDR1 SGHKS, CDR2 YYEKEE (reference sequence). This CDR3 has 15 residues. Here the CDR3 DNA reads TGTGCCAGCAGCTTGCTCCTAGAGCCTCGCGGGACCCAGTACTTC. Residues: CASSLLLEPRGTQYF.

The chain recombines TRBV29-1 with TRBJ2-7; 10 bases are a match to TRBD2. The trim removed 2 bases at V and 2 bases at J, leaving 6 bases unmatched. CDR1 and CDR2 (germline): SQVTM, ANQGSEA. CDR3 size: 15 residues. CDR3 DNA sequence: TGCAGCGTTGAACTCCCGACTAGCGGGCCCTACGAGCAGTACTTC. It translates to CSVELPTSGPYEQYF.

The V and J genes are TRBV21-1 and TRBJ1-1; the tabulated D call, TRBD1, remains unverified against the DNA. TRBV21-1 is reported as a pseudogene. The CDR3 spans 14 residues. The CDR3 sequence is CASSPTGLNTEAFF. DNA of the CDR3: TGTGCCAGCAGTCCCACAGGGTTGAACACTGAAGCTTTCTTT.

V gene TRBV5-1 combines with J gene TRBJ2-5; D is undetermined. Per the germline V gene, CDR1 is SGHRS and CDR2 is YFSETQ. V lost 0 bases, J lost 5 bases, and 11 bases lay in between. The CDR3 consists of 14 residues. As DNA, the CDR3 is TGCGCCAGCAGCTTGGAAGCCGGGCGGGAGACCCAGTACTTC. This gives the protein CASSLEAGRETQYF.

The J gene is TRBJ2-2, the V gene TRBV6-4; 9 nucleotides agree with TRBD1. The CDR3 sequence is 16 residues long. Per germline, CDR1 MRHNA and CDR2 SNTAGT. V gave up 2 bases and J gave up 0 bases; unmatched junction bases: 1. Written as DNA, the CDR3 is TGTGCCAGCAGTGACGGGACAGGGACGAACACCGGGGAGCTGTTTTTT. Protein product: CASSDGTGTNTGELFF.

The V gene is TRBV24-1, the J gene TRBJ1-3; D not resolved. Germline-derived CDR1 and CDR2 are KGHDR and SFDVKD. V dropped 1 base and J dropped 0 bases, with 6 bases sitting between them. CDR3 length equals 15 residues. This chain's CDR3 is CATSDLGSSGNTIYF. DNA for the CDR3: TGTGCCACCAGTGATTTAGGCAGCTCTGGAAACACCATATATTTT.

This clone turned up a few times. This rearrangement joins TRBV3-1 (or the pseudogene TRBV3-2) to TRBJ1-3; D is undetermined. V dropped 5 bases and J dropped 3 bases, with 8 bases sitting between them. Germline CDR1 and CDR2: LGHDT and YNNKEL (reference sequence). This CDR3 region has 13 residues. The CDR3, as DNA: TGTGCCAGCAGCGAAGGAGGTGGAAACACCATATATTTT. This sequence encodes CASSEGGGNTIYF.

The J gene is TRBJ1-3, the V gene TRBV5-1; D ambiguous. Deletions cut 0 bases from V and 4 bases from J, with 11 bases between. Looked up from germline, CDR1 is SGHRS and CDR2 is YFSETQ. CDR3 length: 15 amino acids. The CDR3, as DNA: TGCGCCAGCAGCTTGGCCCGGGAAGCAGGAAACACCATATATTTT. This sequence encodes CASSLAREAGNTIYF.

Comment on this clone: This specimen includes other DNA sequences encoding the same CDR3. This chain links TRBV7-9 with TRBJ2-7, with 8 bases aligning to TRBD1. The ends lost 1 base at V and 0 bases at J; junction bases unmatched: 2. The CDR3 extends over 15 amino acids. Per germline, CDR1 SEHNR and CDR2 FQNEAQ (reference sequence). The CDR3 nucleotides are TGTGCCAGCAGCTTAGGACAGGGGAGCTCCTACGAGCAGTACTTC. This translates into CASSLGQGSSYEQYF.

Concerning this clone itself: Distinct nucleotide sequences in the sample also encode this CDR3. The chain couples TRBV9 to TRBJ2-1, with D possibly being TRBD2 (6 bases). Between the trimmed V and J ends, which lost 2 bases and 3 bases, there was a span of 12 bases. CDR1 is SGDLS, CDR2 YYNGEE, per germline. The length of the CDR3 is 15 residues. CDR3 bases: TGTGCCAGCAGCGTCGCTGGGGGGAGCTACAATGAGCAGTTCTTC. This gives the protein CASSVAGGSYNEQFF.

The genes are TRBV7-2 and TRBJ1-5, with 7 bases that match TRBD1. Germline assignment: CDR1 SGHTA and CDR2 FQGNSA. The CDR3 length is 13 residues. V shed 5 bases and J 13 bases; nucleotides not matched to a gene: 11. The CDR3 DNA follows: TGTGCCAGCAGCGCAATCCGGGACAGAGCGCAGCATTTT. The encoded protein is CASSAIRDRAQHF.

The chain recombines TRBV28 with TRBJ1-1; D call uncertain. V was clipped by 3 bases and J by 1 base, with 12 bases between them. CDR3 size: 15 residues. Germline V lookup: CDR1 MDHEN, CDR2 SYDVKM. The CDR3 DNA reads TGTGCCAGCAGTTTCATGGACGGTCCGAACACTGAAGCTTTCTTT. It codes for CASSFMDGPNTEAFF.